One sample yielded the 5 T cell receptor beta chains listed below, sequenced in a study of cytomegalovirus exposure and HLA in healthy donors. The PCR used 60 Vbeta and 13 Jbeta primers. Data came from immunoSEQ multiplex PCR; TCRdb stores just in-frame clones and leaves some out. The sample shows roughly 120,000 clones, 70% to 85% of them seen only once. Sequences were obtained from PBMCs. The source of these receptors is a woman between 45 and 60 years old in good health and CMV-seropositive.

The V gene is TRBV4-3, the J gene TRBJ2-1; possible D gene TRBD2, 5 bases. This CDR3 has 12 residues. The V end was cut by 2 bases, the J end by 10 bases, with 9 bases between. Germline CDR1 is LGHNA and CDR2 is YSLEER. This chain's CDR3 is CASSQTSGEQFF. Written as DNA, the CDR3 is TGCGCCAGCAGCCAAACCTCGGGGGAGCAGTTCTTC.

This chain uses TRBV4-1 with TRBJ2-1; D perhaps matches TRBD1 (5 bases). The CDR3 is made up of 15 amino acids. V lost 3 bases and J lost 7, with 16 bases in between. The V gene's germline CDR1 is MGHRA and CDR2 YSYEKL. CDR3 residues: CASSQGQGPKNEQFF. In DNA, the CDR3 is TGCGCCAGCAGCCAGGGGCAGGGCCCGAAAAATGAGCAGTTCTTC.

This rearrangement joins TRBV10-3 to TRBJ2-6, with D perhaps TRBD1 (6 bases). Per the germline V gene, CDR1 is ENHRY and CDR2 is SYGVKD. Trimming left V 10 bases short and J 4 bases short, with 11 bases between. This CDR3 has 13 amino acids. The CDR3 nucleotides are TGTGCCACCACAGGGTTAGGGGCCAACGTCCTGACTTTC. It specifies CATTGLGANVLTF.

The rearrangement joins TRBV7-7 to TRBJ2-4; D not resolved. V was trimmed by 5 bases and J by 0 bases, leaving 20 bases between them. Germline V gene sequence: CDR1 SSHAT, CDR2 FNYEAQ (reference sequence). The CDR3 is 18 amino acids. In DNA form, the CDR3 reads TGTGCCAGCAGCCCCTTTGGAGAGCAAGCTATAGCCAAAAACATTCAGTACTTC. It yields the protein CASSPFGEQAIAKNIQYF.

V gene TRBV5-1 combines with J gene TRBJ2-3; tentative D call: TRBD1 (5 bases). This CDR3 contains 14 residues. Deletions cut 4 bases from V and 4 bases from J, with 13 bases between. Germline V gives CDR1 SGHRS, CDR2 YFSETQ. CDR3 region: CASSTQVGPDTQYF. In DNA form, the CDR3 reads TGCGCCAGCAGCACCCAAGTGGGGCCAGATACGCAGTATTTT.